This T cell receptor (beta chain) was sequenced in a study of shared clonotypes between healthy human individuals. Study results and limitations: Richness estimates generally favored naive over memory subsets.

Under the authors' procedure: ImmunoSEQ junction-only sequences lacked quality scores, so their filtering differed. The assay was immunoSEQ multiplex PCR, and TCRdb's table has in-frame clones only and misses some. The V and J calls and clone size come from that table; D and trimming were worked out from the DNA. Of roughly 2 million clones in the sample, 90% to 95% were seen once. Of note for this clone: Its antigen is undetermined.

What was sequenced was naive CD4+ T cells sorted from blood. Subset given: CD45RA+ positively selected. The TCR sequence derives from a young man in good health.

CDR3 sequence (DNA): TGTGCCAGCAGTGATCGTAGGGGTATGAACAACGAGCAGTACTTC. It specifies CASSDRRGMNNEQYF. J is TRBJ2-7 and V is TRBV25-1; possibly TRBD1 for D (5 bases). CDR3 length equals 15 residues. The germline CDR1 and CDR2 sequences are MGHDK and SYGVNS. Trimming took off 3 bases at V and 5 bases at J, with 17 bases between the two ends.